The 20 T cell receptor beta chains presented below share a single source sample, sequenced in a study of cytomegalovirus exposure and HLA in healthy donors. The PCR made use of 60 Vbeta and 13 Jbeta primers. Using immunoSEQ multiplex PCR, the repertoire was profiled, and TCRdb retains in-frame clones only, with some absent. This sample has under 200,000 clones, with around 73% found just once. Sequenced input: PBMCs. These receptors originate from a woman in her late teens or twenties in good health and CMV-seropositive.

The V gene is TRBV7-2, the J gene TRBJ2-5; TRBD1 might be the D (6 bases). The CDR3 loop spans 13 amino acids. Germline-derived CDR1 and CDR2 are SGHTA and FQGNSA. V shed 8 bases and J shed 5 bases, with 15 bases lying between them. This CDR3 reads CASRDTGAETQYF. DNA of the CDR3: TGTGCCAGCCGGGACACCGGCGCCGAGACCCAGTACTTC. Looking up the rest from reference TRBV7-2 and TRBJ2-5 gives the full variable domain: GAGVSQSPSNKVTEKGKDVELRCDPISGHTALYWYRQSLGQGLEFLIYFQGNSAPDKSGLPSDRFSAERTGGSVSTLTIQRTQQEDSAVYLCASRDTGAETQYFGPGTRLLVL.

This chain uses TRBV30 with TRBJ1-5; D is undetermined. Germline loops: CDR1 GTSNPN, CDR2 SVGIG (reference sequence). The length of the CDR3 is 16 residues. The V and J ends lost 6 bases and 0 bases respectively, with 18 bases between them. The CDR3 is CACTLGESYSNQPQHF. CDR3 coding DNA: TGTGCCTGTACCCTCGGAGAATCTTATAGCAATCAGCCCCAGCATTTT.

The V and J genes are TRBV27 and TRBJ1-1; maybe TRBD1 (5 bases). V lost 0 bases and J 10 bases, leaving 12 bases between the germline ends. Germline V gives CDR1 MNHEY, CDR2 SMNVEV (reference sequence). The CDR3 sequence is 13 residues long. CDR3 amino acids: CASSLSAQVAAFF. DNA for the CDR3: TGTGCCAGCAGTTTATCTGCACAGGTAGCAGCTTTCTTT.

The chain combines TRBV12-5 with TRBJ1-2; D gene unclear. V was pared by 7 bases and J by 4 bases, with 19 bases between. The CDR3 sequence is 15 residues long. Germline V gives CDR1 LGHNT, CDR2 FRNRAP. The CDR3 nucleotides are TGTGCTAGTGCTCTCTTGCCGGAGGCCCCCTATGGCTACACCTTC. This gives the protein CASALLPEAPYGYTF.

The chain couples TRBV28 to TRBJ2-2; 9 bases line up with TRBD1. Trimming removed 3 bases from V and 5 bases from J; junction bases left unmatched: 4. The CDR3 contains 15 residues. Germline loops: CDR1 MDHEN, CDR2 SYDVKM. CDR3 loop: CASSFRDRATGELFF. CDR3 DNA: TGTGCCAGCAGTTTCCGGGACAGGGCAACCGGGGAGCTGTTTTTT.

The chain recombines TRBV5-6 with TRBJ1-5, with TRBD1 matching over 10 bases. The CDR3 sequence is 14 residues long. In germline, CDR1 is SGHDT, CDR2 YYEEEE. V trimming: 2 bases; J trimming: 9 bases; junction bases outside the gene matches: 5. CDR3 bases: TGTGCCAGCAGCTTAGGGGACAGGGGAGGGCCCCAGCATTTT. Its translation is CASSLGDRGGPQHF.

The chain is built from TRBV13 and TRBJ2-3, with 7 bases lining up with TRBD1. The trim removed 4 bases at V and 5 bases at J, leaving 9 bases unmatched. CDR3 length: 15 amino acids. Germline V gives CDR1 PRHDT, CDR2 FYEKMQ (reference sequence). CDR3 sequence: CASSSDRDLGDTQYF. Here the CDR3 DNA reads TGTGCCAGCAGCTCCGACAGGGATTTAGGAGATACGCAGTATTTT.

V and J are TRBV19 and TRBJ2-6; possible D gene TRBD1, 6 bases. V was cut by 7 bases and J by 2 bases, with 18 bases left in between. The CDR3 covers 17 residues. Per germline, CDR1 LNHDA and CDR2 SQIVND (reference sequence). The CDR3, as DNA: TGTGCCAGTACCGAGGACAGCCTCCTACCTGGGGCCAACGTCCTGACTTTC. Translated: CASTEDSLLPGANVLTF.

The genes are TRBV6-5 and TRBJ1-2, with TRBD1 matching 8 bases. The germline CDR1 and CDR2 sequences are MNHEY and SVGAGI. J gave up 4 bases and V 0 bases, and 4 bases lay outside the gene matches. This CDR3 has 15 residues. CDR3 sequence (DNA): TGTGCCAGCAGTTACTCGAGACAGGGGTCCTATGGCTACACCTTC. Its protein product is CASSYSRQGSYGYTF.

The chain joins TRBV9 to TRBJ2-2; TRBD2 matches at 9 bases. Germline assignment: CDR1 SGDLS and CDR2 YYNGEE. The V and J ends lost 2 bases and 4 bases, in that order; junction bases with no gene match: 12. The CDR3 extends over 18 amino acids. The CDR3 protein is CASSVPVGAGGPTGELFF. CDR3 bases: TGTGCCAGCAGCGTTCCCGTCGGGGCGGGGGGGCCCACCGGGGAGCTGTTTTTT.

The table lists this clone with a few counts. The V gene is TRBV30, the J gene TRBJ1-6, with TRBD1 identical over 7 bases. The germline V gene has CDR1 GTSNPN and CDR2 SVGIG (reference sequence). The CDR3 totals 13 residues. V lost 5 bases and J lost 7; bases outside the gene matches: 5. CDR3 residues: CAWGDRANSPLHF. CDR3 DNA sequence: TGTGCCTGGGGCGACAGGGCGAATTCACCCCTCCACTTT.

This clone was detected once. This chain joins TRBV5-1 and TRBJ1-1, with 7 bases lining up with TRBD1. Germline CDR1 reads SGHRS; CDR2 reads YFSETQ. The trim removed 4 bases at V and 8 bases at J, leaving 8 bases unmatched. The CDR3 spans 13 residues. Written as DNA, the CDR3 is TGCGCCAGCAGCACCACGACAGGGTCGGAAGCTTTCTTT. It translates to CASSTTTGSEAFF.

V is TRBV30 and J is TRBJ1-1, with D perhaps TRBD1 (6 bases). V gave up 0 bases and J gave up 5 bases, with 10 bases separating them. Germline CDR1 reads GTSNPN; CDR2 reads SVGIG (reference sequence). This CDR3 contains 13 residues. The CDR3: CAWSVGGRTEAFF. The CDR3 coding sequence is TGTGCCTGGAGTGTAGGGGGACGTACTGAAGCTTTCTTT.

The V gene is TRBV4-2, the J gene TRBJ1-2; 11 nucleotides match TRBD1. CDR1 and CDR2 (germline): LGHNA, YNFKEQ. There are 16 residues in the CDR3. With 1 base clipped from V and 3 bases from J, the junction kept 4 bases outside the gene matches. In DNA form, the CDR3 reads TGTGCCAGCAGCCAAGGAGGACAGGGGGCTTACTATGGCTACACCTTC. Amino acids: CASSQGGQGAYYGYTF.

This clone was observed a handful of times. The J gene is TRBJ2-7, the V gene TRBV29-1; 7 bases line up with TRBD1. In germline, CDR1 is SQVTM, CDR2 ANQGSEA. The CDR3 extends over 12 amino acids. The ends lost 4 bases at V and 2 bases at J; junction bases unmatched: 2. The CDR3 nucleotides read TGCAGCGTTGTGAGGGGGCCCTACGAGCAGTACTTC. Translation gives CSVVRGPYEQYF.

The chain is built from TRBV13 and TRBJ2-7, with D perhaps matching TRBD1 (6 bases). This CDR3 is 15 amino acids long. Germline CDR1 is PRHDT and CDR2 is FYEKMQ (reference sequence). V gave up 4 bases and J gave up 2 bases, with 15 bases separating them. For the CDR3, the DNA is TGTGCCAGCAGCTCCGAAACGGACAGCCCCTACGAGCAGTACTTC. Encoded protein: CASSSETDSPYEQYF.

This clone was counted a few times. DNA of the CDR3: TGCGCCAGCAGCCAATCCCCCTCCGGCACCCAGGTCTACAATGAGCAGTTCTTC. Residues: CASSQSPSGTQVYNEQFF. The V and J genes are TRBV4-3 and TRBJ2-1; D is ambiguous. CDR1 LGHNA and CDR2 YSLEER come from the germline V gene. The CDR3 runs 18 residues. Trimming took off 2 bases at V and 3 bases at J, with 20 bases between the two ends.

The gene calls are TRBV28 and TRBJ1-5; perhaps TRBD1 as D (5 bases). The germline V and J ends were trimmed by 6 bases and 3 bases, with 9 bases remaining between them. The CDR3 spans 13 residues. Germline values: CDR1 MDHEN, CDR2 SYDVKM. The CDR3 coding sequence is TGTGCCAGCAGCGACAGAGTCAATCAGCCCCAGCATTTT. Protein: CASSDRVNQPQHF.

This clone was detected only a few times. One junction end disagrees with the germline gene, perhaps due to a read error. The chain carries TRBV6-5 and TRBJ2-7; no clear D. This CDR3 has 12 amino acids. Per the germline V gene, CDR1 is MNHEY and CDR2 is SVGAGI. In DNA form, the CDR3 reads TGTGCCAGCAGTTCCGCCGATTACGAGGAGTACTTC. Amino acid sequence: CASSSADYEEYF.

This clone was recorded a few times. The chain employs TRBV29-1 and TRBJ2-1; D call uncertain. Germline V gene data show CDR1 as SQVTM and CDR2 as ANQGSEA. The CDR3 is 13 amino acids. Trimming shortened V by 6 bases and J by 6 bases, and 15 bases separated the two germline ends. CDR3 nucleotides: TGCAGCGTGGAGTTTCAATTTTTCAATGAGCAGTTCTTC. Residues: CSVEFQFFNEQFF.